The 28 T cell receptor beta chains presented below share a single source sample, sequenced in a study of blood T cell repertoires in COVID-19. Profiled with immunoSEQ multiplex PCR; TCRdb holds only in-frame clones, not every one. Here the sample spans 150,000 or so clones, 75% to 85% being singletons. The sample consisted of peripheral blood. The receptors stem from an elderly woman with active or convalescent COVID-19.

In DNA form, the CDR3 reads TGTGCCAGCAGGATGGGACAGGGCCTCTACGAGCAGTACTTC. Translation gives CASRMGQGLYEQYF. The chain combines TRBV6-6 with TRBJ2-7, with TRBD1 matching over 9 bases. The CDR3 loop spans 14 amino acids. Losses at the gene ends were 6 bases for V and 3 bases for J; bases not matched to a gene: 6. CDR1 is MNHNY, CDR2 SVGAGI, per germline (reference sequence).

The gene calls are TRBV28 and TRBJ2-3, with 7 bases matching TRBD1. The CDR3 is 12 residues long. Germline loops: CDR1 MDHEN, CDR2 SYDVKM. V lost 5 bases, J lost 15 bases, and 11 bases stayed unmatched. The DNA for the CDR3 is TGTGCCAGCAGTCTAGGGGGCTCTGAGACCTATTTT. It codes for CASSLGGSETYF.

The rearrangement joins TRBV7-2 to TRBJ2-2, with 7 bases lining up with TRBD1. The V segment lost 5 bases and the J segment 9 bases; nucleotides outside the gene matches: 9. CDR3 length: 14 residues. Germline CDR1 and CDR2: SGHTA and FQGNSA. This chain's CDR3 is CASSPPDRPRELFF. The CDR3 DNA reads TGTGCCAGCAGCCCACCGGACAGGCCCAGGGAGCTGTTTTTT.

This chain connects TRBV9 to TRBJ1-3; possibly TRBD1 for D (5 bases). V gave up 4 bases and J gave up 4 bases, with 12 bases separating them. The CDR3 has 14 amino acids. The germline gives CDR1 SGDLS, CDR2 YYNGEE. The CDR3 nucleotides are TGTGCCAGCAGCACCAGGGTTAGAGGAAACACCATATATTTT. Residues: CASSTRVRGNTIYF.

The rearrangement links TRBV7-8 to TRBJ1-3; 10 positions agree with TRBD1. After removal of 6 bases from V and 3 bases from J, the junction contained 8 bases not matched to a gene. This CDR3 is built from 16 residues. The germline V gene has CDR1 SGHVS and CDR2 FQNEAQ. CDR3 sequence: CASRLGQGEGGNTIYF. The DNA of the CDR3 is TGTGCCAGCAGACTAGGACAGGGGGAAGGTGGAAACACCATATATTTT. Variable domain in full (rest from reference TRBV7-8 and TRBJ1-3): GAGVSQSPRYKVAKRGQDVALRCDPISGHVSLFWYQQALGQGPEFLTYFQNEAQLDKSGLPSDRFFAERPEGSVSTLKIQRTQQEDSAVYLCASRLGQGEGGNTIYFGEGSWLTVV.

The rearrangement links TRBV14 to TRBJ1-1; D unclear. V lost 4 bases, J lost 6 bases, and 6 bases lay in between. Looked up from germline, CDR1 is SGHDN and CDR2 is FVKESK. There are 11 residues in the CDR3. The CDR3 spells CASSRVSEAFF. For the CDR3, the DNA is TGTGCCAGCAGCCGCGTCTCTGAAGCTTTCTTT.

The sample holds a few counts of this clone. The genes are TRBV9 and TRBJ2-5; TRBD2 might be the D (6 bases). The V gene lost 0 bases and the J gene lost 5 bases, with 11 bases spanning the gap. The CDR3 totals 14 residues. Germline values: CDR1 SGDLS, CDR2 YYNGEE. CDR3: CASSVAGGAETQYF. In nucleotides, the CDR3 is TGTGCCAGCAGCGTAGCGGGCGGGGCTGAGACCCAGTACTTC.

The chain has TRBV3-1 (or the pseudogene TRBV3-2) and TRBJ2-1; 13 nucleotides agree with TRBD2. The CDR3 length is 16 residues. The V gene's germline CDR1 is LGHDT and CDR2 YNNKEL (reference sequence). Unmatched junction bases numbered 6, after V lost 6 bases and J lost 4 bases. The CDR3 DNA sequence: TGTGCCAGCAGTTCGGGACTAGCGGGGAGGTACAATGAGCAGTTCTTC. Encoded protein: CASSSGLAGRYNEQFF.

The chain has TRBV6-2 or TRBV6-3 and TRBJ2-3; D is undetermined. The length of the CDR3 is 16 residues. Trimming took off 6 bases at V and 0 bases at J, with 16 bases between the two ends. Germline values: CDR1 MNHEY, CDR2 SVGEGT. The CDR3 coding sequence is TGTGCCAGCAGCCGCCGCACAGTGGATAGCACAGATACGCAGTATTTT. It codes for CASSRRTVDSTDTQYF.

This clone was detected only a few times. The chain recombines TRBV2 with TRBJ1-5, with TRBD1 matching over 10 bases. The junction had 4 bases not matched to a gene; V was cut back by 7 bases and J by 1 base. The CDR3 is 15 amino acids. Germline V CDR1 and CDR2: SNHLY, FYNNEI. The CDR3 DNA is TGTGCCAGCACTGGGACAGGGGTAAGCAATCAGCCCCAGCATTTT. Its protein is CASTGTGVSNQPQHF.

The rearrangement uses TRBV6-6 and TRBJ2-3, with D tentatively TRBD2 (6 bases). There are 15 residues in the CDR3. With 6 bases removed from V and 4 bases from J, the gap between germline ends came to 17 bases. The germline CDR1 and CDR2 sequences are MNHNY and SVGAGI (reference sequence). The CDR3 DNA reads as TGTGCCAGCAGGGGGGGAACTAGTGGGGCAGATACGCAGTATTTT. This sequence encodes CASRGGTSGADTQYF.

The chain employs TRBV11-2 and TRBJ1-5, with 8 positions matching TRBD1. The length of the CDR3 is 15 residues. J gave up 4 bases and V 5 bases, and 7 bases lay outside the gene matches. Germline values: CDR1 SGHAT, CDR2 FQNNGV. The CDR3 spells CASSAGQGPNQPQHF. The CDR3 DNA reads TGTGCCAGCAGCGCAGGACAGGGCCCGAATCAGCCCCAGCATTTT.

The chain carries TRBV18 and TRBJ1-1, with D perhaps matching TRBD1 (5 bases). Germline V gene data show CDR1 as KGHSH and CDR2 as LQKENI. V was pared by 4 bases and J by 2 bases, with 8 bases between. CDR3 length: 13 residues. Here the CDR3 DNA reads TGTGCCAGCTCACAAGGGGTAAACACTGAAGCTTTCTTT. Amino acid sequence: CASSQGVNTEAFF.

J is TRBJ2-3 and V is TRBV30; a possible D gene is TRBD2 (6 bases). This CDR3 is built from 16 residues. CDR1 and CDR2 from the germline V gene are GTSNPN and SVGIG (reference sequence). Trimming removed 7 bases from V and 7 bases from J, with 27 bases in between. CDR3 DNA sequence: TGTGCCTCAAGTATACTGACTAGGGCGGATAGGTATACGCAGTATTTT. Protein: CASSILTRADRYTQYF.

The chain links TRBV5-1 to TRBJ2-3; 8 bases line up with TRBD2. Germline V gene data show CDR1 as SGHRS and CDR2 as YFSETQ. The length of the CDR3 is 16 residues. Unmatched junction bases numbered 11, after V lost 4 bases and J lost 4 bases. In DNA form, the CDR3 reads TGCGCCAGCAGCCCACCGCTGACTAGCGACCCAGATACGCAGTATTTT. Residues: CASSPPLTSDPDTQYF.

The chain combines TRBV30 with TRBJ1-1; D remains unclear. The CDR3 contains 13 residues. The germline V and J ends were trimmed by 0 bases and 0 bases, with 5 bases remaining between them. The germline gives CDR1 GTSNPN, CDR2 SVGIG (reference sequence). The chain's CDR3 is CAWSVRVNTEAFF. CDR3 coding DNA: TGTGCCTGGAGTGTTCGGGTGAACACTGAAGCTTTCTTT.

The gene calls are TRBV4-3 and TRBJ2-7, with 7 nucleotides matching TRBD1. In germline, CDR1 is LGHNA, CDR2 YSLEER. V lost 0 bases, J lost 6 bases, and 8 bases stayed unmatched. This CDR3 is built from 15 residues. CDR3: CASSQDTGQISEQYF. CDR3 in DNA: TGCGCCAGCAGCCAAGACACGGGACAGATCTCCGAGCAGTACTTC.

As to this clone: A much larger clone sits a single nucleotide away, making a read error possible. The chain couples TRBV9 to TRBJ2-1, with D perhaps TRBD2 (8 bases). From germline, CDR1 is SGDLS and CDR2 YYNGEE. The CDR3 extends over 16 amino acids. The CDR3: CARSVGGGGTHNEQFF. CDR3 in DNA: TGTGCCCGCAGCGTAGGGGGCGGGGGGACCCACAATGAGCAGTTCTTC. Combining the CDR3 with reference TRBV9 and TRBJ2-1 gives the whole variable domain DSGVTQTPKHLITATGQRVTLRCSPRSGDLSVYWYQQSLDQGLQFLIQYYNGEERAKGNILERFSAQQFPDLHSELNLSSLELGDSALYFCARSVGGGGTHNEQFFGPGTRLTVL.

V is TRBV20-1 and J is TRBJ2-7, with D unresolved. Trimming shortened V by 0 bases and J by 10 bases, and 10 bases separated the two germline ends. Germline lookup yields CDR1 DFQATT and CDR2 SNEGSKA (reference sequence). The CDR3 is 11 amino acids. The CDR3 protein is CSARDLEIQYF. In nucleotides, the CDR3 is TGCAGTGCTAGAGATCTCGAGATTCAGTACTTC.

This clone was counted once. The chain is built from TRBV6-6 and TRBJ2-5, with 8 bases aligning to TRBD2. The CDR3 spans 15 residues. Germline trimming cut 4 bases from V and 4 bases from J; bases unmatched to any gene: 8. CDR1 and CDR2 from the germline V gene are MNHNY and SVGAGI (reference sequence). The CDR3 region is CASSSQTGGLETQYF. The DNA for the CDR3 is TGTGCCAGCAGTTCTCAAACGGGGGGGCTAGAGACCCAGTACTTC.

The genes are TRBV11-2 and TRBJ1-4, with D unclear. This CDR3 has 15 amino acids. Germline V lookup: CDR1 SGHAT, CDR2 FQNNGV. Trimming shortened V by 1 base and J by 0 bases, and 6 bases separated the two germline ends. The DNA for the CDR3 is TGTGCCAGCAGCTTAGCTCCAGCAACTAATGAAAAACTGTTTTTT. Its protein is CASSLAPATNEKLFF.

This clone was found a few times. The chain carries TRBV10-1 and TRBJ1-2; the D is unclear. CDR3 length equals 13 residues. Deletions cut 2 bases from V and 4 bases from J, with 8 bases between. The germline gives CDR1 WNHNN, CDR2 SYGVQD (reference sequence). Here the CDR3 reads CASSESGSYGYTF. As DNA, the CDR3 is TGCGCCAGCAGTGAGAGCGGTTCCTATGGCTACACCTTC.

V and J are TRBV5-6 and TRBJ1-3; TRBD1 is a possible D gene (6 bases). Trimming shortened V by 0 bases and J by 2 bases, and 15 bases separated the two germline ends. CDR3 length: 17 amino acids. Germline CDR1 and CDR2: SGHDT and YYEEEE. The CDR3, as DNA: TGTGCCAGCAGCTTGGGTGGGGGCCAGGGAGCTGGAAACACCATATATTTT. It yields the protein CASSLGGGQGAGNTIYF.

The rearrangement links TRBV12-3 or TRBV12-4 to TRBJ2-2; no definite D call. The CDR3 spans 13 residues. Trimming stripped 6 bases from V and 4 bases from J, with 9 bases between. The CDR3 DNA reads TGTGCCAGCAGGAGCTCAACCACCGGGGAGCTGTTTTTT. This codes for CASRSSTTGELFF.

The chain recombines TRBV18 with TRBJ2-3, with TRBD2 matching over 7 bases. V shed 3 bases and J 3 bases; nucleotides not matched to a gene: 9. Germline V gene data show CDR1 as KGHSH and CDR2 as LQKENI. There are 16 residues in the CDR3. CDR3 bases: TGTGCCAGCTCACCCACACTAGCGAGCCGTACAGATACGCAGTATTTT. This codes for CASSPTLASRTDTQYF. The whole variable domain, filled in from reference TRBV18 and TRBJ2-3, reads NAGVMQNPRHLVRRRGQEARLRCSPMKGHSHVYWYRQLPEEGLKFMVYLQKENIIDESGMPKERFSAEFPKEGPSILRIQQVVRGDSAAYFCASSPTLASRTDTQYFGPGTRLTVL.

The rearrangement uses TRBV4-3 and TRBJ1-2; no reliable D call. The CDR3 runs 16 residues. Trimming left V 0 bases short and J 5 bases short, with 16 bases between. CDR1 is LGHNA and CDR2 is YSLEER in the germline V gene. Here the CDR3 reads CASSQDVGNSLYGYTF. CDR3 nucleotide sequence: TGCGCCAGCAGCCAAGATGTCGGGAACAGCCTATATGGCTACACCTTC.

The CDR3 spells CAWSPGQSNQPQHF. CDR3 DNA: TGTGCCTGGAGTCCGGGACAGAGCAATCAGCCCCAGCATTTT. This chain connects TRBV30 to TRBJ1-5, with TRBD1 identical over 7 bases. Germline V gives CDR1 GTSNPN, CDR2 SVGIG (reference sequence). V was clipped by 2 bases and J by 1 base; unmatched bases: 2. The CDR3 consists of 14 residues. Full variable domain (rest looked up from reference TRBV30 and TRBJ1-5): SQTIHQWPATLVQPVGSPLSLECTVEGTSNPNLYWYRQAAGRGLQLLFYSVGIGQISSEVPQNLSASRPQDRQFILSSKKLLLSDSGFYLCAWSPGQSNQPQHFGDGTRLSIL.

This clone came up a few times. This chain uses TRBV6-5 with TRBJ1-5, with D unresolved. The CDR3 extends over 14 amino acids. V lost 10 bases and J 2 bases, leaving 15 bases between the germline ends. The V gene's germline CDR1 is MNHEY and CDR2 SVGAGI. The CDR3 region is CAIRNELGNQPQHF. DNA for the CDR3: TGTGCCATACGAAACGAGCTCGGCAATCAGCCCCAGCATTTT.